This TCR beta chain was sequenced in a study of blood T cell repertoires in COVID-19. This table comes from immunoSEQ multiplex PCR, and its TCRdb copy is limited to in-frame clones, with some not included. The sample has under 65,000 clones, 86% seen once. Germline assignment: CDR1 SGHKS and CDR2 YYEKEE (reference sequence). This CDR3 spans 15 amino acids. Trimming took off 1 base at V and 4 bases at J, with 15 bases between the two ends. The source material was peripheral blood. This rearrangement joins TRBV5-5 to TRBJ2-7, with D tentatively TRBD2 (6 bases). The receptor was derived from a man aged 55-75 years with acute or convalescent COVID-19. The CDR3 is CASSLSGVRGYEQYF. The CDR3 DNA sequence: TGTGCCAGCAGCTTGTCGGGGGTTAGGGGATACGAGCAGTACTTC.